This passage covers 9 T cell receptor beta chains from one sample sequenced in a study of T cell repertoires in cytomegalovirus infection. TCRdb reprocessed the reads with MiXCR, giving one entry per CDR3 protein. The repertoire holds under 500,000 distinct CDR3 sequences, with about two fifths as singletons. The antigens these receptors bind are not known. Sequencing was performed on cultured PBMCs, taken from culture after CMV antigen stimulation. The source is a human donor in good health (CMV status not recorded). Some clones in this sample may be carry-over from other donors' samples.

This clonotype occurred many times. The chain has TRBV7-2 and TRBJ1-1; 7 nucleotides match TRBD1. The CDR3 has 14 residues. CDR1 and CDR2 (germline): SGHTA, FQGNSA. V gave up 4 bases and J gave up 11 bases; unmatched junction bases: 13. CDR3 in DNA: TGTGCCAGCAGCTGGGGAAGACAGGGCCGCGACGCTTTCTTT. Its translation is CASSWGRQGRDAFF.

This clonotype was counted a few times. The chain uses TRBV7-6 and TRBJ1-3; D is unresolved. With 2 bases removed from V and 3 bases from J, the gap between germline ends came to 20 bases. This CDR3 contains 18 residues. CDR1 is SGHVS and CDR2 is FNYEAQ in the germline V gene. This CDR3 is CASSLIARTYSSGNTIYF. As DNA, the CDR3 is TGTGCCAGCAGCTTAATTGCCCGAACGTACTCTAGTGGAAACACCATATATTTT.

This clonotype was detected a few times. V gene TRBV6-8 combines with J gene TRBJ2-6; D gene unclear. The CDR3 has 14 amino acids. The V end lost 6 bases, the J end lost 0 bases, and 6 bases lay between the germline ends. CDR1 and CDR2 (germline): MNHGY, SAAAGT. DNA of the CDR3: TGTGCCAGCAGCCACATCTCTGGGGCCAACGTCCTGACTTTC. Translation: CASSHISGANVLTF.

The gene calls are TRBV19 and TRBJ2-1, with 12 nucleotides matching TRBD2. CDR3 length: 20 residues. V lost 10 bases to trimming and J lost 10 bases; unmatched junction nucleotides: 29. Germline CDR1 is LNHDA and CDR2 is SQIVND (reference sequence). CDR3 DNA: TGTGCCACCACGAAGTCCCCACTAGCGGGAGGCGGGGGTGGGTCAAGGGAGCAGTTCTTC. This sequence encodes CATTKSPLAGGGGGSREQFF.

V gene TRBV11-2 combines with J gene TRBJ2-5; D gene uncertain. The CDR3 runs 16 residues. CDR1 is SGHAT and CDR2 is FQNNGV in the germline V gene. With 2 bases removed from V and 5 bases from J, the gap between germline ends came to 18 bases. The CDR3 DNA reads as TGTGCCAGCAGCTTATCGGCGAACCCTTGGCGGGAGACCCAGTACTTC. As protein: CASSLSANPWRETQYF.

This clonotype was observed a few times. The chain links TRBV7-9 to TRBJ1-3; 8 nucleotides line up with TRBD1. Per germline, CDR1 SEHNR and CDR2 FQNEAQ (reference sequence). V shed 7 bases, J shed 4 bases, and the junction held 6 bases outside the gene matches. The CDR3 runs 14 residues. DNA for the CDR3: TGTGCCAGCACCTCCGACAGGGGAGGAAACACCATATATTTT. Its protein is CASTSDRGGNTIYF.

This clonotype showed up just a few times. V usage is TRBV12-3 or TRBV12-4 and J usage is TRBJ2-1; 10 bases map to TRBD1. J lost 1 base, V lost 6 bases, and 6 bases had no gene match. The CDR3 contains 16 residues. Written as DNA, the CDR3 is TGTGCCAGCAGCGTGGGACAGGGGTGGTCCTACAATGAGCAGTTCTTC. This sequence encodes CASSVGQGWSYNEQFF.

This sequence joins TRBV12-3 or TRBV12-4 and TRBJ2-1; D not certain. The CDR3 consists of 12 residues. Trimming stripped 6 bases from V and 9 bases from J, with 12 bases between. Here the CDR3 reads CASSQTPTEQFF. CDR3 coding DNA: TGTGCCAGCAGCCAAACCCCCACTGAGCAGTTCTTC.

The chain employs TRBV5-4 and TRBJ2-5; D not resolved. This CDR3 has 15 residues. CDR1 and CDR2 (germline): SGHNT, YYREEE (reference sequence). Trimming pared 0 bases from V and 1 base from J, leaving 10 bases between. The CDR3 region has the DNA TGTGCCAGCAGCTTGGCGGCGGCAGTCCAAGAGACCCAGTACTTC. Its protein product is CASSLAAAVQETQYF.